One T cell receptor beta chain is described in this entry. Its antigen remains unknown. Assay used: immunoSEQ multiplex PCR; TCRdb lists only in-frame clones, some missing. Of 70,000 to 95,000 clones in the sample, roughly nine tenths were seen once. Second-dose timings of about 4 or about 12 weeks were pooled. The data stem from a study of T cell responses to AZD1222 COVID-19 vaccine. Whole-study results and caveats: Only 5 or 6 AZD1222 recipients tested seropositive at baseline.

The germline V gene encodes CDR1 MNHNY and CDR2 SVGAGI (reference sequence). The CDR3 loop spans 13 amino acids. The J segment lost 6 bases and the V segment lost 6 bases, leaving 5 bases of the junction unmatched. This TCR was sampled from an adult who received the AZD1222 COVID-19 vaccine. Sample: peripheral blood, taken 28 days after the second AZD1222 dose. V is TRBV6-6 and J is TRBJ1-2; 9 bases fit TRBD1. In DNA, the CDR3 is TGTGCCAGCAGACAGGGGGCGCGGAATGGCTACACCTTC. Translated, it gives CASRQGARNGYTF.